The 27 T cell receptor beta chains given below trace back to one sample, sequenced in a study of Graves' ophthalmopathy and Graves' hyperthyroidism. Researchers took RNA transcripts and amplified TCR beta CDR3 regions from them. Second-round multiplex PCR came after first-round RT-PCR with HTBI primers. TCRdb re-called the multiplex PCR reads with MiXCR, one entry per CDR3 protein. The sample holds 300,000 to 400,000 distinct CDR3 sequences; roughly 15% are singletons and the top ten take roughly an eighth. The sequencing sample was made of peripheral blood. The receptors shown here come from an adult man with Graves' ophthalmopathy.

This clonotype was seen ten or more times. The V and J genes are TRBV6-5 and TRBJ1-2; unclear D gene. V lost 6 bases and J 1 base, leaving 9 bases between the germline ends. Germline loops: CDR1 MNHEY, CDR2 SVGAGI. This CDR3 spans 13 amino acids. In DNA, the CDR3 is TGTGCCAGCAGAATACAAGATAACTATGGCTACACCTTC. Translation gives CASRIQDNYGYTF.

The chain uses TRBV30 and TRBJ1-2, with unresolved D. The CDR3 runs to 11 residues. Germline V gives CDR1 GTSNPN, CDR2 SVGIG (reference sequence). This CDR3 is CAAHRNYGYTF. DNA for the CDR3: TGTGCTGCCCACCGAAACTATGGCTACACCTTC.

This clonotype was counted between two and nine times. The chain combines TRBV12-3 or TRBV12-4 with TRBJ2-5; 7 bases align to TRBD2. The CDR3 totals 14 residues. The V gene end was trimmed by 2 bases and the J gene end by 5 bases; junction bases not matched to a gene: 5. In nucleotides, the CDR3 is TGTGCCAGCAGTTTATTTGGGCGGGGGGAGACCCAGTACTTC. This encodes CASSLFGRGETQYF.

This clonotype was seen repeatedly, ten times or more. The chain has TRBV7-9 and TRBJ2-5, with a weak D call TRBD2 (6 bases). Germline V CDR1 and CDR2: SEHNR, FQNEAQ (reference sequence). CDR3 size: 14 residues. The germline V and J ends were trimmed by 6 bases and 5 bases, with 16 bases remaining between them. CDR3 protein: CASRGISAGETQYF. As DNA, the CDR3 is TGTGCCAGCAGGGGTATTTCGGCGGGGGAGACCCAGTACTTC.

This chain links TRBV20-1 with TRBJ1-2, with 10 positions matching TRBD1. This CDR3 is built from 14 residues. V was pared by 1 base and J by 4 bases, with 3 bases of the junction left unmatched. From germline, CDR1 is DFQATT and CDR2 SNEGSKA (reference sequence). The CDR3 loop is CSARAGQGTYGYTF. As DNA, the CDR3 is TGCAGTGCTAGAGCGGGACAGGGGACCTATGGCTACACCTTC.

This clonotype was counted at least ten times. The rearrangement uses TRBV29-1 and TRBJ2-3, with 12 nucleotides matching TRBD1. Per germline, CDR1 SQVTM and CDR2 ANQGSEA. V lost 6 bases and J lost 3; bases outside the gene matches: 7. The CDR3 loop spans 15 amino acids. For the CDR3, the DNA is TGCAGCGTAGCCGGGACAGGGGGCTGGACAGATACGCAGTATTTT. Protein: CSVAGTGGWTDTQYF.

The sample holds many counts of this clonotype. V is TRBV5-1 and J is TRBJ1-1; D uncertain. The CDR3 runs to 14 residues. Germline CDR1 and CDR2: SGHRS and YFSETQ. The germline V and J ends were trimmed by 0 bases and 0 bases, with 6 bases remaining between them. DNA of the CDR3: TGCGCCAGCAGCTTGGACCAATTGAACACTGAAGCTTTCTTT. Translating it yields CASSLDQLNTEAFF.

This clonotype has a count of ten or more. V is TRBV6-1 and J is TRBJ2-6, with no clear D. Germline V lookup: CDR1 MNHNS, CDR2 SASEGT. V lost 4 bases to trimming and J lost 0 bases, with 10 bases between them. This CDR3 comprises 16 residues. The CDR3 loop reads CASSAGPISGANVLTF. In DNA form, the CDR3 reads TGTGCCAGCAGTGCTGGACCGATCTCTGGGGCCAACGTCCTGACTTTC.

This clonotype was detected ten times or more. The chain has TRBV5-1 and TRBJ2-7, with D maybe TRBD1 (6 bases). The V end lost 3 bases, the J end lost 5 bases, and 15 bases lay between the germline ends. The CDR3 sequence is 14 residues long. The germline V gene encodes CDR1 SGHRS and CDR2 YFSETQ. The CDR3 DNA follows: TGCGCCAGCAGCTACTTAGACAGGTCCAACGAGCAGTACTTC. Its translation is CASSYLDRSNEQYF.

V and J are TRBV20-1 and TRBJ2-5; 11 nucleotides line up with TRBD2. CDR1 and CDR2 (germline): DFQATT, SNEGSKA (reference sequence). J gave up 5 bases and V 5 bases, and 10 bases lay outside the gene matches. The CDR3 sequence is 15 residues long. The CDR3 reads CSAPPALAGEETQYF. Written as DNA, the CDR3 is TGCAGTGCTCCCCCCGCACTAGCGGGAGAGGAGACCCAGTACTTC.

This clonotype was picked up many times. The J gene is TRBJ1-5, the V gene TRBV2; D call uncertain. Deletions cut 2 bases from V and 6 bases from J, with 11 bases between. Germline V gene data show CDR1 as SNHLY and CDR2 as FYNNEI. There are 14 residues in the CDR3. In DNA form, the CDR3 reads TGTGCCAGCAGTGAATTAGGGTTGGGTCAGCCCCAGCATTTT. Its protein product is CASSELGLGQPQHF. Variable domain in full (rest from reference TRBV2 and TRBJ1-5): EPEVTQTPSHQVTQMGQEVILRCVPISNHLYFYWYRQILGQKVEFLVSFYNNEISEKSEIFDDQFSVERPDGSNFTLKIRSTKLEDSAMYFCASSELGLGQPQHFGDGTRLSIL.

This chain connects TRBV6-2 or TRBV6-3 to TRBJ2-7; TRBD2 is a possible D gene (5 bases). V shed 5 bases and J shed 5 bases, with 10 bases lying between them. The germline V gene has CDR1 MNHEY and CDR2 SVGEGT. The CDR3 covers 12 residues. The CDR3 bases are TGTGCCAGCAGTCGGACTCCTAACGAGCAGTACTTC. Its protein product is CASSRTPNEQYF.

This clonotype has at least ten counts. The gene calls are TRBV27 and TRBJ1-3; D gene uncertain. V was cut by 5 bases and J by 2 bases, with 16 bases left in between. This CDR3 contains 16 residues. Germline V CDR1 and CDR2: MNHEY, SMNVEV (reference sequence). The CDR3: CASSPNSRRTGNTIYF. In DNA form, the CDR3 reads TGTGCCAGCAGTCCCAATTCCCGGCGCACTGGAAACACCATATATTTT.

This clonotype appeared many times. V usage is TRBV18 and J usage is TRBJ1-3, with 11 positions matching TRBD1. J lost 4 bases, V lost 4 bases, and 3 bases had no gene match. The length of the CDR3 is 15 residues. The germline gives CDR1 KGHSH, CDR2 LQKENI. The CDR3 protein is CASSQDRGQGNTIYF. In DNA, the CDR3 is TGTGCCAGCTCACAGGACAGGGGGCAAGGAAACACCATATATTTT. Filled out from reference TRBV18 and TRBJ1-3, the complete variable domain reads NAGVMQNPRHLVRRRGQEARLRCSPMKGHSHVYWYRQLPEEGLKFMVYLQKENIIDESGMPKERFSAEFPKEGPSILRIQQVVRGDSAAYFCASSQDRGQGNTIYFGEGSWLTVV.

Points on this clonotype: A much larger clonotype is one base distant, so this may be a read error. CDR3 loop: CASRPRSLGYGYTF. DNA of the CDR3: TGTGCCAGCAGACCCCGGAGCCTCGGCTATGGCTACACCTTC. The chain is built from TRBV2 and TRBJ1-2; D is undetermined. CDR1 and CDR2 from the germline V gene are SNHLY and FYNNEI. V lost 6 bases and J 4 bases, leaving 15 bases between the germline ends. CDR3 length: 14 residues.

The J gene is TRBJ2-5, the V gene TRBV6-1; TRBD1 is a possible D gene (6 bases). The ends were cut back, 6 bases at V and 4 bases at J, with 15 bases in the middle. There are 14 residues in the CDR3. The V gene's germline CDR1 is MNHNS and CDR2 SASEGT. In nucleotides, the CDR3 is TGTGCCAGCAGCGTAGGGGGACACGGAGAGACCCAGTACTTC. Translation: CASSVGGHGETQYF.

This clonotype was found many times. The CDR3 DNA sequence: TGTGCCTGGAGTGTAGACGGCAATCAGCCCCAGCATTTT. Its protein is CAWSVDGNQPQHF. The rearrangement uses TRBV30 and TRBJ1-5; no definite D call. CDR3 length: 13 residues. Germline CDR1 and CDR2: GTSNPN and SVGIG (reference sequence). The V and J ends lost 0 bases and 2 bases respectively, with 5 bases between them.

This clonotype appeared many times. This chain connects TRBV5-4 to TRBJ1-2; the D gene is possibly TRBD1 (6 bases). Per germline, CDR1 SGHNT and CDR2 YYREEE (reference sequence). The CDR3 contains 17 residues. V lost 0 bases and J lost 3, with 18 bases in between. The CDR3 sequence is CASSLGVVRGSDYGYTF. In nucleotides, the CDR3 is TGTGCCAGCAGCTTGGGAGTGGTCAGGGGATCGGACTATGGCTACACCTTC.

This sequence joins TRBV28 and TRBJ2-5; TRBD1 is a possible D gene (5 bases). Germline CDR1 reads MDHEN; CDR2 reads SYDVKM. V was clipped by 4 bases and J by 6 bases, with 12 bases between them. This CDR3 has 13 residues. CDR3 nucleotide sequence: TGTGCCAGCAGTTCCCCGACAGTCCAGACCCAGTACTTC. Its protein product is CASSSPTVQTQYF. Supplemented by reference TRBV28 and TRBJ2-5, the full variable domain reads DVKVTQSSRYLVKRTGEKVFLECVQDMDHENMFWYRQDPGLGLRLIYFSYDVKMKEKGDIPEGYSVSREKKERFSLILESASTNQTSMYLCASSSPTVQTQYFGPGTRLLVL.

V gene TRBV10-3 combines with J gene TRBJ1-1; the D gene is possibly TRBD1 (5 bases). Trimming stripped 6 bases from V and 2 bases from J, with 13 bases between. This CDR3 has 14 residues. Germline assignment: CDR1 ENHRY and CDR2 SYGVKD. The CDR3: CAISPRDANTEAFF. DNA for the CDR3: TGTGCCATCAGCCCGCGGGACGCCAACACTGAAGCTTTCTTT.

This clonotype was picked up many times. The chain employs TRBV6-5 and TRBJ1-1; 10 bases map to TRBD1. The V segment lost 5 bases and the J segment 5 bases; nucleotides outside the gene matches: 5. The CDR3 extends over 14 amino acids. Per germline, CDR1 MNHEY and CDR2 SVGAGI. This CDR3 is CASSRRTGGTEAFF. The CDR3, as DNA: TGTGCCAGCAGTAGACGGACAGGGGGGACTGAAGCTTTCTTT.

The V and J genes are TRBV6-1 and TRBJ1-1; weak D call: TRBD1 (5 bases). V lost 8 bases and J 5 bases, leaving 15 bases between the germline ends. Germline values: CDR1 MNHNS, CDR2 SASEGT. There are 13 residues in the CDR3. The chain's CDR3 is CASGQGASTEAFF. CDR3 nucleotide sequence: TGTGCCAGCGGGCAGGGAGCGTCGACTGAAGCTTTCTTT.

This clonotype was seen ten or more times. The chain is built from TRBV20-1 and TRBJ2-5, with 11 bases that match TRBD1. V dropped 6 bases and J dropped 6; count of bases not matched to a gene: 9. Germline CDR1 and CDR2: DFQATT and SNEGSKA (reference sequence). The CDR3 totals 14 residues. CDR3 sequence (DNA): TGCAGTGCAACTGGACAGGGGGCGTTAAAGACCCAGTACTTC. Translated, it gives CSATGQGALKTQYF.

In its sample, this clonotype was seen many times. The chain employs TRBV27 and TRBJ1-3; D possibly corresponds to TRBD1 (6 bases). Germline-derived CDR1 and CDR2 are MNHEY and SMNVEV (reference sequence). V was cut by 6 bases and J by 1 base, with 16 bases left in between. CDR3 length: 16 residues. CDR3 bases: TGTGCCAGCAGGCAAGATCTTACAGGGTCTGGAAACACCATATATTTT. Its protein product is CASRQDLTGSGNTIYF.

This clonotype was seen many times. The chain employs TRBV12-3 or TRBV12-4 and TRBJ2-2; TRBD1 agrees at 7 bases. The CDR3 runs to 14 residues. The V gene end was trimmed by 5 bases and the J gene end by 7 bases; junction bases not matched to a gene: 7. The chain's CDR3 is CASSRQGLGGELFF. Here the CDR3 DNA reads TGTGCCAGCAGTCGACAGGGTCTGGGCGGGGAGCTGTTTTTT.

The chain joins TRBV6-5 to TRBJ1-1, with 7 bases aligning to TRBD1. V shed 0 bases and J 4 bases; nucleotides not matched to a gene: 11. This CDR3 is built from 17 residues. CDR1 MNHEY and CDR2 SVGAGI come from the germline V gene. Written as DNA, the CDR3 is TGTGCCAGCAGTTACTCGGTAGGGGGCGCGTCGGTCACTGAAGCTTTCTTT. Its protein product is CASSYSVGGASVTEAFF.

This clonotype came up a few times. The chain links TRBV6-1 to TRBJ1-2, with 7 nucleotides matching TRBD1. This CDR3 is built from 14 residues. The ends lost 4 bases at V and 1 base at J; junction bases unmatched: 3. CDR1 and CDR2 from the germline V gene are MNHNS and SASEGT. CDR3 region: CASSGTGFNYGYTF. DNA of the CDR3: TGTGCCAGCAGTGGGACAGGATTTAACTATGGCTACACCTTC.